This TCR beta chain was obtained from a study of T cells in narcolepsy. Study overall: Patients with NT1 or NT2 and healthy control donors were enrolled. General study points: Reportedly, autoreactive clonotypes were serially detected in patients' blood but not controls'. Same-patient CSF and blood CD4+ T cell clonotypes included HCRT-specific and TRIB2-specific autoreactive ones. No autoreactive T cell clone sequences appeared in some memory CD4+ repertoires.

TCRdb's table, derived via immunoSEQ multiplex PCR, lists solely in-frame clones and lacks some. The sample records around 24,000 clones, approximately 85% being singletons. About this clone itself: Its antigen is not known.

Germline loops: CDR1 SGHTA, CDR2 FQGNSA. The CDR3 is 13 amino acids. The TCR originated in a human donor with narcolepsy. The sequencing input was CD45RA- memory CD4+ T cells from PBMCs. The chain employs TRBV7-2 and TRBJ2-5; 7 bases agree with TRBD2. The DNA end is a closer match to TRBJ2-7, so the J assignment may be wrong. The DNA for the CDR3 is TGTGCCAGCAGCCGCGGGAGCACCTACGAGCAGTACTTC. Amino acid sequence: CASSRGSTYEQYF.